What follows is one TCR beta chain and its context. Its antigen is as yet unknown. The data were taken from a study of molecular identifiers for immune sequencing clone quantification. This CDR3 spans 13 amino acids. Trimming left V 6 bases short and J 4 bases short, with 12 bases between. From the PCR reads, TCRdb called clonotypes with MiXCR, one entry per CDR3 protein. Of under 650,000 distinct CDR3 sequences listed, approximately 20% were seen once; the top ten hold 0.75% to 0.95%. Regarding the study as a whole: Spiked Jurkat TCR RNA from one cell was reportedly detectable among approximately 1 million naive cells.

Sample: naive CD8+ T cells from blood, with Jurkat cell RNA spiked in. Subset described: FACS-sorted CD8+CD4-CCR7+CD45RA+ naive T cells. The chain combines TRBV12-3 or TRBV12-4 with TRBJ2-5; D tentatively reads TRBD1 or TRBD2 (6 bases each). The receptor's source is a human donor in good health. Some libraries in this study had Jurkat cell RNA spiked in. The CDR3 loop reads CASRLGGVETQYF. In nucleotides, the CDR3 is TGTGCCAGCAGGTTGGGGGGCGTAGAGACCCAGTACTTC.